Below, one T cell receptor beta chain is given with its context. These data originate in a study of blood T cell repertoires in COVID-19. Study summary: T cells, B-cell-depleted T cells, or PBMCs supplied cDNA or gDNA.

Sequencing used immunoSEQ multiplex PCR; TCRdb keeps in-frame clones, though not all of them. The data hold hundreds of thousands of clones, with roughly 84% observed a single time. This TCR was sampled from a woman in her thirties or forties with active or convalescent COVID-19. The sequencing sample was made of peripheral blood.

For the CDR3, the DNA is TGTGCCAGCAGTGAGAGGACAGTACCGAACACTGAAGCTTTCTTT. This encodes CASSERTVPNTEAFF. The rearrangement joins TRBV2 to TRBJ1-1; the D gene is possibly TRBD1 (6 bases). Per the germline V gene, CDR1 is SNHLY and CDR2 is FYNNEI. The CDR3 extends over 15 amino acids. With 3 bases removed from V and 1 base from J, the gap between germline ends came to 12 bases.